The following is a T cell receptor (beta chain) sequence with its context. This CDR3 has 14 amino acids. From germline, CDR1 is SGHKS and CDR2 YYEKEE (reference sequence). Trimming cost V 2 bases and J 9 bases, with 15 bases left between them. These data originate in a study of blood T cell repertoires in COVID-19. Study background: COVID-19 samples from acute and convalescent phases originated in the United States, Italy and Spain.

Authors' data handling: The assay estimated nucleated cells by amplifying reference gene primers. This table comes from immunoSEQ multiplex PCR, and its TCRdb copy is limited to in-frame clones, with some not included. V, J and clone size derive from that table, while D and trimming were established from the DNA sequence. The table lists about 260,000 clones, over 80% of them singletons. The chain has TRBV5-5 and TRBJ2-1; a possible D gene is TRBD2 (5 bases). This sequence was found in a woman in her thirties or forties who had recovered from COVID-19. Sequencing was carried out using peripheral blood. CDR3 DNA sequence: TGTGCCAGCAGCTTAGGCCTAGGAGGAGGTGAGCAGTTCTTC. Its protein product is CASSLGLGGGEQFF.